This TCR beta chain appears in the sequencing data of a study of T cell responses to AZD1222 COVID-19 vaccine. In germline, CDR1 is SGHRS, CDR2 YFSETQ. Trimming removed 0 bases from V and 9 bases from J, with 12 bases in between. The CDR3 loop spans 13 amino acids. With regard to this clone: What it binds is not known.

Repertoires were generated with immunoSEQ multiplex PCR, while TCRdb's copy carries only in-frame clones and drops some. In the table there are approximately 120,000 clones, just under 90% of which are singletons. The study, taken as a whole, reports: There were mostly white British donors and more females than males, and clonal diversity was possibly underestimated. At 160-218 and 743-854, vaccine-associated CD4 TCRs were dominant, and they spanned spike.

The chain joins TRBV5-1 to TRBJ1-1; no clear D gene. This receptor was obtained from an adult in good health. This sample comprised peripheral blood, obtained on day 0 of AZD1222 vaccination. CDR3 DNA: TGCGCCAGCAGCTTGGACCTTAAAGGGCAAGCTTTCTTT. This encodes CASSLDLKGQAFF.